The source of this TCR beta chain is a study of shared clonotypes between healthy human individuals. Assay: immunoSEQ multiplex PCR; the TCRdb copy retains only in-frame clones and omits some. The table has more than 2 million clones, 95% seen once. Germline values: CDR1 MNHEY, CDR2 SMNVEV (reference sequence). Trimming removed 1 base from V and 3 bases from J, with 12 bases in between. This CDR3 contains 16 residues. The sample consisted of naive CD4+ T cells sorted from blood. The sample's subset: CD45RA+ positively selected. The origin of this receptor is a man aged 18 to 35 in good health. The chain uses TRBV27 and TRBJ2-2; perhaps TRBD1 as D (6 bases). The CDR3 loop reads CASSLYGQGYTGELFF. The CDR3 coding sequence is TGTGCCAGCAGTTTATACGGGCAGGGGTACACCGGGGAGCTGTTTTTT.